This T cell receptor beta chain was recovered during a study of T cell responses to AZD1222 COVID-19 vaccine. Study as a whole: Pooling covered second doses at about 4 or about 12 weeks. The study's findings and limits: White British people made up most donors, females outnumbered males, and clonal diversity was possibly underestimated.

This CDR3 region has 15 residues. V lost 10 bases to trimming and J lost 8 bases; unmatched junction nucleotides: 17. The germline V gene has CDR1 ENHRY and CDR2 SYGVKD. Assay: immunoSEQ multiplex PCR; the TCRdb copy retains only in-frame clones and omits some. The sample lists 110,000 to 150,000 clones; 70% to 90% were seen once. This clone was detected only a few times. Its antigen is as yet unknown. Here the sequenced sample was peripheral blood, taken on day 0 of AZD1222 vaccination. The sequence was collected from an adult in good health. The chain is built from TRBV10-3 and TRBJ1-2; 9 bases agree with TRBD1. The CDR3: CATNNPGQGGRGYTF. In nucleotides, the CDR3 is TGTGCCACTAACAACCCGGGACAGGGCGGCCGAGGCTACACCTTC.